These 26 T cell receptor beta chains were all obtained from the same sample, sequenced in a study of T cell responses to AZD1222 COVID-19 vaccine. The table came from immunoSEQ multiplex PCR; TCRdb's copy has only in-frame clones and leaves some out. This table has roughly 99,000 clones, around nine tenths appearing once. Specimen: peripheral blood, collected 28 days after the second AZD1222 dose. The source of these receptors is an adult who received the AZD1222 COVID-19 vaccine.

This clone was counted once. The chain uses TRBV19 and TRBJ2-7; TRBD1 or TRBD2 may be the D gene (5 bases each). V was shortened by 3 bases and J by 3 bases, with 15 bases between the two germline ends. The CDR3 loop spans 15 amino acids. CDR1 and CDR2 (germline): LNHDA, SQIVND (reference sequence). In DNA form, the CDR3 reads TGTGCCAGTAGTATCGGTCCACGGGGCTTCTACGAGCAGTACTTC. It encodes CASSIGPRGFYEQYF.

The chain employs TRBV7-9 and TRBJ1-4; 8 positions agree with TRBD1. Germline lookup yields CDR1 SEHNR and CDR2 FQNEAQ (reference sequence). With 5 bases clipped from V and 8 bases from J, the junction kept 7 bases outside the gene matches. The length of the CDR3 is 14 residues. The CDR3 here is CASSRGTGIEKLFF. In DNA form, the CDR3 reads TGTGCCAGCAGCCGAGGGACAGGTATCGAAAAACTGTTTTTT.

The rearrangement uses TRBV11-2 and TRBJ2-1; no reliable D call. V was pared by 0 bases and J by 0 bases, with 6 bases between. Germline CDR1 reads SGHAT; CDR2 reads FQNNGV. The CDR3 has 15 residues. This chain's CDR3 is CASSLDISSYNEQFF. CDR3 bases: TGTGCCAGCAGCTTAGATATAAGCTCCTACAATGAGCAGTTCTTC.

CDR3 loop: CASSPPGGVTGNTIYF. The CDR3 nucleotides are TGTGCCAGCAGTCCACCCGGGGGGGTCACTGGAAACACCATATATTTT. The chain has TRBV28 and TRBJ1-3; possibly TRBD1 for D (5 bases). CDR3 length: 16 residues. V was shortened by 5 bases and J by 2 bases, with 16 bases between the two germline ends. CDR1 and CDR2 from the germline V gene are MDHEN and SYDVKM.

The J gene is TRBJ1-3, the V gene TRBV28; D might be TRBD1 (6 bases). V was trimmed by 8 bases and J by 3 bases, leaving 14 bases between them. The V gene's germline CDR1 is MDHEN and CDR2 SYDVKM. The CDR3 runs to 14 residues. DNA for the CDR3: TGTGCCAGCGGATTCAGGGGTGGTGGAAACACCATATATTTT. Translation gives CASGFRGGGNTIYF.

This chain connects TRBV5-1 to TRBJ1-3, with 7 positions matching TRBD1. Losses at the gene ends were 4 bases for V and 0 bases for J; bases not matched to a gene: 7. Germline V gene lookup returns CDR1 SGHRS and CDR2 YFSETQ. The CDR3 consists of 16 residues. The CDR3 region is CASSPMTGSSGNTIYF. The CDR3, as DNA: TGCGCCAGCAGCCCGATGACAGGGAGCTCTGGAAACACCATATATTTT.

The gene calls are TRBV12-5 and TRBJ2-3; no definite D call. The CDR3 is made up of 13 amino acids. Trimming removed 3 bases at V and 1 base at J, with 5 bases between. CDR1 and CDR2 from the germline V gene are LGHNT and FRNRAP. CDR3 nucleotides: TGTGCTAGTGGTTTAATGGGCACAGATACGCAGTATTTT. This encodes CASGLMGTDTQYF.

The chain couples TRBV4-2 to TRBJ1-4; 8 bases are shared with TRBD1. Germline lookup yields CDR1 LGHNA and CDR2 YNFKEQ. The CDR3 sequence is 19 residues long. The junction had 12 bases not matched to a gene; V was cut back by 2 bases and J by 1 base. The CDR3 nucleotides read TGTGCCAGCAGCCAACCTACCGGGACAGGACGGGTAACTAATGAAAAACTGTTTTTT. This translates into CASSQPTGTGRVTNEKLFF.

The chain links TRBV3-1 (or the pseudogene TRBV3-2) to TRBJ1-1; D may be TRBD1 (5 bases). The germline V and J ends were trimmed by 5 bases and 1 base, with 11 bases remaining between them. This CDR3 comprises 14 residues. Germline V gives CDR1 LGHDT, CDR2 YNNKEL (reference sequence). As DNA, the CDR3 is TGTGCCAGCAGCAACCTCGGGGCGAACACTGAAGCTTTCTTT. Residues: CASSNLGANTEAFF.

The genes are TRBV9 and TRBJ2-7; tentatively, D is TRBD1 (6 bases). This CDR3 has 15 amino acids. V was shortened by 4 bases and J by 0 bases, with 14 bases between the two germline ends. The V gene's germline CDR1 is SGDLS and CDR2 YYNGEE. CDR3 coding DNA: TGTGCCAGCAGCCCAGTCGGACAGAGCTCCTACGAGCAGTACTTC. Its translation is CASSPVGQSSYEQYF. Full variable domain (rest looked up from reference TRBV9 and TRBJ2-7): DSGVTQTPKHLITATGQRVTLRCSPRSGDLSVYWYQQSLDQGLQFLIQYYNGEERAKGNILERFSAQQFPDLHSELNLSSLELGDSALYFCASSPVGQSSYEQYFGPGTRLTVT.

The chain joins TRBV5-8 to TRBJ2-1, with D unresolved. V was clipped by 0 bases and J by 0 bases, with 10 bases between them. The germline gives CDR1 SGHTS, CDR2 YDEGEE. The CDR3 has 16 amino acids. CDR3 DNA sequence: TGTGCCAGCAGCTTGGCGCTTGGGCTCTCCTACAATGAGCAGTTCTTC. The encoded protein is CASSLALGLSYNEQFF. Looking up the rest from reference TRBV5-8 and TRBJ2-1 gives the full variable domain: EAGVTQSPTHLIKTRGQQATLRCSPISGHTSVYWYQQALGLGLQFLLWYDEGEERNRGNFPPRFSGRQFPNYSSELNVNALELEDSALYLCASSLALGLSYNEQFFGPGTRLTVL.

V usage is TRBV4-1 and J usage is TRBJ1-1; possible D gene TRBD1, 5 bases. Germline V gene lookup returns CDR1 MGHRA and CDR2 YSYEKL. This CDR3 has 13 residues. V was clipped by 0 bases and J by 7 bases, with 9 bases between them. CDR3 DNA sequence: TGCGCCAGCAGCCAAGACACAGGATTTGAAGCTTTCTTT. It is translated as CASSQDTGFEAFF.

The J gene is TRBJ2-7, the V gene TRBV15; D may be TRBD2 (6 bases). Trimming shortened V by 1 base and J by 1 base, and 20 bases separated the two germline ends. Germline V lookup: CDR1 LNHNV, CDR2 YYDKDF (reference sequence). This CDR3 comprises 18 residues. The CDR3 region is CATSRVLGASASSYEQYF. CDR3 in DNA: TGTGCCACCAGCAGAGTCCTAGGGGCTAGCGCGTCATCCTACGAGCAGTACTTC.

The V gene is TRBV4-3, the J gene TRBJ2-1, with 7 bases identical to TRBD2. The V gene's germline CDR1 is LGHNA and CDR2 YSLEER. V was pared by 0 bases and J by 3 bases, with 5 bases of the junction left unmatched. The CDR3 runs 16 residues. CDR3 region: CASSQEVASGYNEQFF. The CDR3, as DNA: TGCGCCAGCAGCCAAGAGGTCGCTAGCGGCTACAATGAGCAGTTCTTC.

This rearrangement joins TRBV3-1 (or the pseudogene TRBV3-2) to TRBJ1-1; a possible D gene is TRBD1 (6 bases). Germline assignment: CDR1 LGHDT and CDR2 YNNKEL (reference sequence). V lost 0 bases and J lost 0, with 20 bases in between. The CDR3 contains 19 residues. CDR3 sequence: CASSQDQGQGIRMNTEAFF. The CDR3 bases are TGTGCCAGCAGCCAAGATCAGGGCCAGGGGATTAGGATGAACACTGAAGCTTTCTTT.

The chain links TRBV7-9 to TRBJ1-5; no clear D gene. Germline V gene data show CDR1 as SEHNR and CDR2 as FQNEAQ (reference sequence). V dropped 3 bases and J dropped 0 bases, with 9 bases sitting between them. CDR3 length: 15 residues. Here the CDR3 DNA reads TGTGCCAGCAGCTTGGGTACGGATAGCAATCAGCCCCAGCATTTT. Its protein is CASSLGTDSNQPQHF.

The chain is built from TRBV15 and TRBJ2-3; 8 bases align to TRBD2. The CDR3 length is 13 residues. CDR1 is LNHNV, CDR2 YYDKDF, per germline (reference sequence). The V gene end was trimmed by 0 bases and the J gene end by 10 bases; junction bases not matched to a gene: 3. CDR3 in DNA: TGTGCCACCAGCAGAGATCGGGGGGGCCCGCAGTATTTT. Its translation: CATSRDRGGPQYF.

The chain uses TRBV12-3 or TRBV12-4 and TRBJ2-7; no firm D call. Trimming left V 3 bases short and J 3 bases short, with 9 bases between. The CDR3 length is 13 residues. CDR3 sequence (DNA): TGTGCCAGCAGTTTTGGGGTTAACTACGAGCAGTACTTC. Translation gives CASSFGVNYEQYF.

CDR3 region: CASSGGPSGDYNEQFF. Written as DNA, the CDR3 is TGTGCCAGCAGTGGGGGTCCTAGCGGGGACTACAATGAGCAGTTCTTC. The chain links TRBV6-4 to TRBJ2-1, with 9 bases matching TRBD2. Per germline, CDR1 MRHNA and CDR2 SNTAGT. V trimming: 4 bases; J trimming: 3 bases; junction bases outside the gene matches: 7. There are 16 residues in the CDR3.

This sequence joins TRBV9 and TRBJ1-1, with 7 bases that match TRBD1. The V segment lost 0 bases and the J segment 0 bases; nucleotides outside the gene matches: 5. The CDR3 is made up of 16 amino acids. Per the germline V gene, CDR1 is SGDLS and CDR2 is YYNGEE. The CDR3 is CASSVDHRGLNTEAFF. CDR3 in DNA: TGTGCCAGCAGCGTAGATCATAGGGGGCTGAACACTGAAGCTTTCTTT.

This chain connects TRBV11-2 to TRBJ2-7; D uncertain. CDR3 size: 12 residues. Trimming left V 5 bases short and J 3 bases short, with 8 bases between. Germline values: CDR1 SGHAT, CDR2 FQNNGV. The CDR3: CASSALDYEQYF. The CDR3 region has the DNA TGTGCCAGCAGCGCATTGGACTACGAGCAGTACTTC.

The chain couples TRBV2 to TRBJ1-4; D is unresolved. The germline V and J ends were trimmed by 7 bases and 8 bases, with 11 bases remaining between them. CDR1 and CDR2 from the germline V gene are SNHLY and FYNNEI. This CDR3 comprises 12 residues. CDR3 bases: TGTGCCAGCACCCCCTTCGGAGAAAAACTGTTTTTT. Amino acids: CASTPFGEKLFF.

The CDR3 DNA reads TGTGCCAGCAGCTTTCCCGAGAGCACTGAAGCTTTCTTT. Residues: CASSFPESTEAFF. The V and J genes are TRBV7-9 and TRBJ1-1; D not certain. Germline V CDR1 and CDR2: SEHNR, FQNEAQ (reference sequence). V was shortened by 3 bases and J by 4 bases, with 9 bases between the two germline ends. The CDR3 extends over 13 amino acids.

The gene calls are TRBV7-9 and TRBJ2-3; D is possibly TRBD1 (6 bases). The V and J ends lost 7 bases and 0 bases respectively, with 11 bases between them. Germline loops: CDR1 SEHNR, CDR2 FQNEAQ (reference sequence). CDR3 length: 14 residues. CDR3 in DNA: TGTGCCAGCAACAAACAGGGTAGCACAGATACGCAGTATTTT. Its protein is CASNKQGSTDTQYF.

This chain links TRBV4-3 with TRBJ1-5, with a possible D match to TRBD1 (5 bases). The CDR3 extends over 15 amino acids. CDR1 and CDR2 (germline): LGHNA, YSLEER. The V gene lost 0 bases and the J gene lost 4 bases, with 10 bases spanning the gap. The CDR3 reads CASSQDLSGNQPQHF. The CDR3 DNA reads TGCGCCAGCAGCCAAGATCTGTCAGGGAATCAGCCCCAGCATTTT.

The chain combines TRBV5-1 with TRBJ1-6; D possibly corresponds to TRBD1 (5 bases). This CDR3 region has 17 residues. Trimming removed 2 bases from V and 0 bases from J, with 12 bases in between. Germline CDR1 reads SGHRS; CDR2 reads YFSETQ. DNA for the CDR3: TGCGCCAGCAGCTTTTTCGACAGCAGCTCCTATAATTCACCCCTCCACTTT. It encodes CASSFFDSSSYNSPLHF.